This TCR beta chain originates from a study of cytomegalovirus exposure and HLA in healthy donors listed by TCRdb under 2017. About the investigation overall: An earlier analysis of several hundred of the donors reported about 250 Gb of sequence data and some 100 million unique TCR beta sequences from around 200 million T cells. An early release covering more than 500 HLA-typed donors comprised 250 to 350 gigabases of sequencing data and about 90 million unique TCR sequences. The genetic ancestry cluster associated with self-reported Caucasian donors included over 80% of the approximately 430 genotyped donors. The study aimed to test whether signatures of past pathogen exposure could be identified by cataloging public T cell receptors. The T cell repertoires of 670 or so subjects were profiled by immunosequencing and related to cytomegalovirus serostatus. Along with the approximately 600-subject first cohort, a separate validation cohort of 120 different subjects was used. High-throughput TCR immunosequencing, statistical association of individual TCRs with disease status, and machine learning were combined to predict cytomegalovirus infection status. In a later analysis, previously published TCR beta repertoires from about 640 donors were re-analyzed and high-resolution HLA genotyping was added so that TCR occurrence patterns could be studied. Rather than drawing on any new phenotypic data, the later analysis identified candidate immune exposures from TCR beta sequences and the way those sequences occurred across donors. To decide whether each TCR beta V gene segment behaved as functional or pseudogenic, an earlier analysis of some 600 of the donors relied on high-throughput TCR beta sequencing. Donor age, sex, ethnicity and CMV serostatus were collected together with the repertoire data. In a later genetic analysis, genome-wide SNP genotypes for about three fifths of the roughly 670 donors were used, and that subset was treated as a discovery cohort. All discovery cohort repertoires had been generated using a single sequencing platform. HLA typing covered class I and class II loci at four-digit resolution. Typing coverage differed by locus: A, B, C, DRB1 and DQB1 were typed in roughly 620-630 donors, DQA1 in about 550, DPA1 in some 610, and DPB1 in just under 490. Four to six DR-DQ haplotypes were handled as single units for association and clustering because linkage in the cohort was strong. On average, around 240,000 unique TCR beta nucleotide sequences were sequenced per donor among 398 genotyped donors of the cohort, with roughly 18% of those sequences being non-productive.

Here is what the overall study found, with its caveats: Linkage disequilibrium might explain the correlated functional status among segregating V segments, but an unknown experimental factor could not be ruled out. The cohort was sequenced for TCR beta chains only, and without alpha or paired-chain data the features that could be detected were limited. A further reported finding was that TCR beta sequences accurately predicted the HLA-A and HLA-B alleles for most subjects in the first cohort. The sequencing pipeline was judged likely to have produced a cluster of highly shared sequence variants as a technical artifact. At a false discovery rate of 0.05, a later analysis linked 15,000 to 20,000 TCR beta sequences to specific HLA alleles. Roughly uniform sequencing depth across donors was assumed in presence/absence analyses, although this assumption may not hold. In vitro tests confirmed that a few of the cytomegalovirus-associated TCR beta chains recognize cytomegalovirus antigens. When HLA alleles, especially DR and DQ, strongly co-occurred, TCR associations were difficult to assign to individual alleles. It was suggested by the authors that the approach could potentially be generalized to other disease states and immunological phenotypes. According to a later analysis, most CMV-associated TCR beta chains appeared to be HLA-restricted, and the HLA associations seemed to be driven largely by CMV exposure. Some IMGT-functional V segments, including TRBV6-2 and TRBV6-3, could not be told apart with the 87-base-pair reads, so those segments were excluded. Broadly in line with IMGT annotations, most TCR beta V segments showed up in productive rearrangements about 87% or about 30% of the time in an earlier analysis of roughly 590 of the donors. According to a later analysis, parvovirus B19, influenza, CMV and Epstein-Barr virus appeared linked to several top co-occurrence clusters. Compared with equally common non-associated chains, HLA-associated TCR beta chains in a later analysis were more clonally expanded and had lower generation probabilities. Because counts were too low, under 20 rarely observed V segments, including chromosome 9 orphons, were left out of the earlier analysis of approximately 500 of the donors. The classifier was reported to diagnose cytomegalovirus status with high specificity and sensitivity in both the original and validation cohorts. HLA typing was unavailable for some donors at each locus, so association tests used only the typed subset. The only immune exposure information available for the cohort was CMV serostatus. According to a later analysis, TCR association rates differed among HLA loci, with DRB1 alleles showing the most associated TCRs and HLA-C alleles showing the fewest. In a later genetic analysis, a missense DCLRE1C variant was associated with V-gene and J-gene trimming of TCR beta chains, and the association was replicated in an independent cohort. In a later genetic analysis, fewer N-insertions in productive TCRs were reported among donors in an Asian-associated ancestry cluster than the roughly 640-donor mean. Across donors, most TCR sequences were observed very rarely, whereas some public TCRs were present in many individuals. The study gave a list of under 200 TCR beta chains associated with cytomegalovirus.

In total, 666 healthy bone marrow donors made up the cohort. At the time of sampling, all cohort members were nominally healthy, though unrecorded immune exposures were likely present. The donor was CMV seropositive and belonged to the group of more than 250 seropositive cohort members. A peripheral blood sample was collected from each donor, and TCR beta sequencing was performed on peripheral blood mononuclear cells. The Qiagen DNeasy Blood Extraction Kit was used to extract genomic DNA from the blood cell samples. Concerning this clone itself: Its target antigen remains unknown. No quality values exist for individual bases; no much larger clone is one base distant.

The V and J ends are trimmed by 1 base and 7 bases, leaving 11 bases between them. Measured from the cysteine to the phenylalanine, the CDR3 is 12 residues long. Only the CDR3 DNA is retained, 36 bases long and in frame from the first base. The CDR1 and CDR2 encoded by the germline V gene are SQVTM and ANQGSEA. The library was made by the immunoSEQ multiplex PCR assay. For the multiplex PCR, a mixture combining 60 forward primers for TCR Vbeta segments and 13 reverse primers for TCR Jbeta segments was used. Amplification of the CDR3 region of rearranged TCR beta genes was performed with a multiplex PCR assay on genomic DNA. Amplified TCR beta libraries were sequenced as 87-base-pair reads on the Illumina HiSeq System. On the study's bioinformatics: A later analysis tallied around 80 million unique TCR beta chains across the 666 repertoires, and about 12 million of those chains were shared by two or more donors. Raw reads were error-corrected and collapsed into unique sequences by a nearest-neighbor algorithm in which closely related sequences were merged to remove PCR and sequencing errors. To assign V, D and J gene segments, CDR3 sequences were aligned to IMGT reference sequences. For a sequence to be retained, a match of at least six nucleotides was required to both a V gene segment and a J gene segment. A rearrangement was called productive if the CDR3 had no stop codons and remained in frame with V and J, and every other rearrangement was called non-productive. CDR3 was defined by IMGT convention, running from the second conserved V-encoded cysteine to the conserved J-encoded phenylalanine. The earlier analysis of about 590 of the donors excluded sequences that lacked an unambiguous match to a single V gene segment. In an earlier analysis of a few hundred of the donors, V segments were called functional above 56.7% productive rearrangements and were called segregating when the between-donor standard deviation exceeded 5%. A statistical classification framework was developed to diagnose cytomegalovirus status using the catalog of TCR beta chain sequences. V and J gene assignment, in a later analysis, came from comparing TCR nucleotide sequences with IMGT/GENE-DB human TR gene sequences. The TCRdist pipeline was used in a later analysis to assign CDR3 sequences and most-parsimonious VDJ recombination scenarios. In a later analysis, every TCR beta chain was defined by the combination of its CDR3 amino acid sequence and its V-gene family, and reads without a unique V-gene family were dropped. To address suspected cross-contamination and a sequencing artifact, a later analysis removed over 500 highly shared, low-generation-probability nucleotide sequences. In a later analysis, a clonal expansion index for each public chain was calculated from normalized within-repertoire ranks of inferred template counts. In a later analysis, generation probabilities were computed using a VDJ recombination model fitted to out-of-frame rearrangements, and the results were checked against IGoR. In a later analysis, TCR-TCR, TCR-HLA and TCR-CMV co-occurrence was scored with hypergeometric tests, and a repertoire-size bias correction was applied to TCR pairs. A later analysis estimated false discovery rates by permuting HLA or CMV assignments 20 times. In a later analysis, co-occurring TCRs were grouped using DBSCAN, with TCRdist sequence similarity added in when clustering inside HLA-allele-positive subsets. Repertoires with fewer than 30,000 or more than 120,000 public chains, plus five repertoires with anomalous nucleotide sharing, were excluded from co-occurrence clustering. The clones in this table, taken by TCRdb from immuneACCESS, are in-frame only. Not every clone is retained; where verified, under half of the shortfall comes from an unresolved V gene, and the cause of the rest is unknown. V and J calls and clone size are those listed in that table; D and trimming were worked out from the DNA. A total of over 150,000 clones appear in this sample, approximately 80% of them only once. Together, the top ten hold over 10% of the sample.

The material sequenced was PBMCs. The source of this sequence is a man aged 25-45 years in good health and CMV-seropositive. Recombination linked TRBV29-1 to TRBJ2-7; D gene: possibly TRBD1, on 5 matching bases. The CDR3 protein: CSVEGTGPEQYF. The nucleotide sequence reads TGCAGCGTTGAAGGTACAGGCCCAGAGCAGTACTTC.